This is a list of T cell receptor beta chains from one sample in a study of T cells in Graves' hyperthyroidism and ophthalmopathy. TCRdb passed the multiplex PCR reads through MiXCR, listing each CDR3 protein once. The sample contains hundreds of thousands of distinct CDR3 sequences, roughly 17% of which appear only once. Material: blood. The receptors here all came from a woman aged 30 to 39 with Graves' hyperthyroidism. Both conserved end residues are trimmed from each CDR3.

j_call v_call cdr3_length cdr3_aa
TRBJ2-7 TRBV12-3/TRBV12-4 12 ASSLGQGGDEQY
TRBJ2-7 TRBV5-6 14 ASSRLTSTSGYEQY
TRBJ1-4 TRBV6-1 14 ASSSSQLATNEKLF
TRBJ1-1 TRBV30 16 AWTSRARNSFGNTEAF
TRBJ1-1 TRBV28 11 ASRTGMNTEAF
TRBJ2-4 TRBV5-1 14 ASSLAGGRYGNIQY
TRBJ1-1 TRBV12-3/TRBV12-4 11 ASSRVGLTEAF
TRBJ1-1 TRBV18 11 ASRTGRNTEAF
TRBJ2-7 TRBV6-2/TRBV6-3 12 ASSYGGSVYEQY
TRBJ2-5 TRBV20-1 15 SAPLAGGPVGQETQY
TRBJ2-3 TRBV28 16 ASSYRLAGGPSTDTQY
TRBJ2-1 TRBV11-3 13 ASSLTGLPNNEQS
TRBJ2-7 TRBV24-1 12 ATGPGQGRSEQY
TRBJ2-7 TRBV11-2 13 ASSSVRDSDYEQY
TRBJ2-1 TRBV7-2 11 ASRQAGWDEQF
TRBJ2-7 TRBV29-1 10 SAPGEPGEQY
TRBJ2-5 TRBV6-1 12 ASSPGTSLATQY
TRBJ2-1 TRBV30 14 AWSVATAGAYNEQF
TRBJ2-7 TRBV20-1 10 SATQDSYEQY
TRBJ2-7 TRBV20-1 10 RTQGNTYEQY
TRBJ2-7 TRBV9 10 ASSGSLGEQY
TRBJ1-1 TRBV6-1 13 ASSLGTGVFTEAF
TRBJ2-7 TRBV11-2 15 ASSATTGQPSSYEQY
TRBJ2-1 TRBV20-1 11 SARAVSYNEQF
TRBJ1-1 TRBV30 13 AWSAVGQGTSEAF
TRBJ2-7 TRBV7-9 15 ASSFLRKRTGTYEQY
TRBJ2-3 TRBV6-2/TRBV6-3 11 ASRFEAPPAQY
TRBJ2-5 TRBV6-1 12 ASSEDWAQETQY
TRBJ1-3 TRBV7-2 14 ASSLFGGGSGNTIY
TRBJ2-1 TRBV5-1 12 ASSPTSGLNEQF
TRBJ2-7 TRBV10-1 13 ASSESGQGIYEQY
TRBJ2-2 TRBV5-1 14 ASSGTEGSDNGELF
TRBJ1-2 TRBV5-1 13 ASSSDNRGNYGYT
TRBJ1-5 TRBV18 13 ASSGTRLNNQPQH
TRBJ1-3 TRBV5-5 12 ASSSSISGNTIY
TRBJ2-1 TRBV6-1 10 ASSSYLNEQF
TRBJ2-7 TRBV6-1 16 ASSEAVRLAGEGNEQY
TRBJ2-3 TRBV2 12 ASRSAGFTDTQY
TRBJ2-5 TRBV19 11 ASSPDLWETQY
TRBJ1-1 TRBV5-1 11 ASSFADVAEAF
TRBJ2-7 TRBV20-1 14 SASPPGLAPAGEQY
TRBJ2-7 TRBV18 12 ASSRDSGSTEQY
TRBJ2-7 TRBV7-9 13 ASSSREGYSYEQY
TRBJ2-7 TRBV6-5 16 ASSYSFPRGTSGYEQY
TRBJ1-5 TRBV19 13 ASSYDRGLNQPQH